This T cell receptor (beta chain) originates from a study of T cell responses to AZD1222 COVID-19 vaccine. This clone showed up just once. Libraries were prepared by immunoSEQ multiplex PCR; TCRdb keeps only in-frame clonotypes and omits some of them. The sample yields around 80,000 clones, approximately 85% seen once. Unmatched junction bases numbered 9, after V lost 4 bases and J lost 7 bases. Germline CDR1 and CDR2: SGHTA and FQGNSA. The CDR3 has 16 residues. The specimen was peripheral blood, collected 28 days after the second AZD1222 dose. The TCR was taken from an adult who received the AZD1222 COVID-19 vaccine. This sequence joins TRBV7-2 and TRBJ1-4; 10 nucleotides line up with TRBD1. This CDR3 reads CASSSLPGQGIEKLFF. The CDR3 DNA reads TGTGCCAGCAGCTCCCTACCGGGACAGGGGATTGAAAAACTGTTTTTT. The whole variable domain, remainder taken from reference TRBV7-2 and TRBJ1-4, is GAGVSQSPSNKVTEKGKDVELRCDPISGHTALYWYRQSLGQGLEFLIYFQGNSAPDKSGLPSDRFSAERTGGSVSTLTIQRTQQEDSAVYLCASSSLPGQGIEKLFFGSGTQLSVL.